This T cell receptor beta chain came from a study of T cells in localized non-small cell lung cancer. Overall study results and limits: Owing to sequencing of a solitary tumor region, heterogeneity cannot be discounted.

Profiled with immunoSEQ multiplex PCR; TCRdb holds only in-frame clones, not every one. This sample has some 1,600 clones, with over 25% found just once. In germline, CDR1 is SGDLS, CDR2 YYNGEE. Trimming removed 4 bases at V and 1 base at J, with 11 bases between. The CDR3 runs 14 residues. By proportion, this clone is large. Its antigen is still unknown. Other nucleotide sequences from this sample produce the same CDR3. Here the sequenced sample was lung tumor tissue, taken before any cancer treatment. This TCR derives from a man between 40 and 70 years old with stage I lung adenocarcinoma. This chain uses TRBV9 with TRBJ1-1, with D uncertain. This CDR3 reads CASSPLGPNTEAFF. The CDR3 DNA sequence: TGTGCCAGCAGCCCCCTTGGCCCGAACACTGAAGCTTTCTTT.